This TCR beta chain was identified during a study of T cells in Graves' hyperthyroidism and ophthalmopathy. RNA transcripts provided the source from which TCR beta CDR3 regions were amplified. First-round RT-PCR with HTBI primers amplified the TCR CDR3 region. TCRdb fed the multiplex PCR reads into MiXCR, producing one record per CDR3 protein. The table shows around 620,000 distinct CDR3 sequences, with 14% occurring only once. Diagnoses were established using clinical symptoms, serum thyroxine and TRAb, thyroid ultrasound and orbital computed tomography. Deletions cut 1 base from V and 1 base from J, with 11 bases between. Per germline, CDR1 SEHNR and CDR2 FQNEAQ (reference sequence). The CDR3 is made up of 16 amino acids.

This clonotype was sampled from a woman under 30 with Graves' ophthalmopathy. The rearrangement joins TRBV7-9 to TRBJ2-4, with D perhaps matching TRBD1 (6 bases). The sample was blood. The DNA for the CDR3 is TGTGCCAGCAGCTTAGGACAGGACCTTGCCAAAAACATTCAGTACTTC. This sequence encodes CASSLGQDLAKNIQYF. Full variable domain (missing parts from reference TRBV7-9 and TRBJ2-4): DTGVSQNPRHKITKRGQNVTFRCDPISEHNRLYWYRQTLGQGPEFLTYFQNEAQLEKSRLLSDRFSAERPKGSFSTLEIQRTEQGDSAMYLCASSLGQDLAKNIQYFGAGTRLSVL.